This TCR beta chain was captured by sequencing in a study of blood T cell repertoires in COVID-19. The overall study: Samples representing acute and convalescent COVID-19 were sourced from the United States, Italy and Spain. The analysed material was cDNA or gDNA that came from T cells, B-cell-depleted T cells, or PBMCs.

V dropped 4 bases and J dropped 5 bases, with 11 bases sitting between them. The CDR3 totals 13 residues. In germline, CDR1 is MNHEY, CDR2 SVGAGI. TCRdb keeps only in-frame clones here, not all; method: immunoSEQ multiplex PCR. The table lists around 60,000 clones, about 90% of them singletons. What was sequenced was peripheral blood. The sequence came from a man in his 60s with active COVID-19. The chain uses TRBV6-5 and TRBJ2-5; a possible D gene is TRBD2 (5 bases). In DNA, the CDR3 is TGTGCCAGCAGTTTTGGCGGGTCCGAGACCCAGTACTTC. This translates into CASSFGGSETQYF.